The 18 T cell receptor beta chains given below trace back to one sample, sequenced in a study of blood T cell repertoires in COVID-19. Sequencing used immunoSEQ multiplex PCR; TCRdb keeps in-frame clones, though not all of them. Counted here are about 380,000 clones, approximately 90% occurring once; the ten biggest clones make up about 1.1%. The sample taken for sequencing was PBMCs or T cells enriched from blood (not recorded which). The receptor source for this set is a woman younger than 30 who had recovered from COVID-19.

The rearrangement joins TRBV24-1 to TRBJ1-3; D remains ambiguous. This CDR3 region has 14 residues. Germline V gene sequence: CDR1 KGHDR, CDR2 SFDVKD. Between the trimmed V and J ends, which lost 5 bases and 1 base, there was a span of 8 bases. The CDR3 DNA follows: TGTGCCACCAGTGTCCCTGAGTCTGGAAACACCATATATTTT. Its translation: CATSVPESGNTIYF.

The chain combines TRBV19 with TRBJ1-2, with unresolved D. This CDR3 contains 16 residues. V dropped 1 base and J dropped 0 bases, with 12 bases sitting between them. Germline V gives CDR1 LNHDA, CDR2 SQIVND (reference sequence). The CDR3 sequence is CASSIGQLGANYGYTF. The DNA of the CDR3 is TGTGCCAGTAGTATAGGGCAGTTGGGAGCTAACTATGGCTACACCTTC.

This chain connects TRBV6-5 to TRBJ1-6; possible D gene TRBD1, 5 bases. The CDR3 is 14 residues long. Trimming cost V 7 bases and J 7 bases, with 14 bases left between them. Germline CDR1 MNHEY, CDR2 SVGAGI. The CDR3 is CASKIGRVNSPLHF. For the CDR3, the DNA is TGTGCCAGCAAGATCGGCAGGGTAAATTCACCCCTCCACTTT.

V and J are TRBV6-5 and TRBJ2-7; D is unresolved. The V gene lost 0 bases and the J gene lost 3 bases, with 6 bases spanning the gap. The CDR3 consists of 13 residues. In germline, CDR1 is MNHEY, CDR2 SVGAGI. Here the CDR3 DNA reads TGTGCCAGCAGTTACTCGAGGTTCTACGAGCAGTACTTC. Translation: CASSYSRFYEQYF.

This chain connects TRBV10-2 to TRBJ1-3; weak D call: TRBD1 (6 bases). The CDR3 spans 14 residues. Germline CDR1 WSHSY, CDR2 SAAADI. The V end lost 4 bases, the J end lost 1 base, and 8 bases lay between the germline ends. The CDR3 bases are TGCGCCAGCAGTGGACAGGCGTCTGGAAACACCATATATTTT. Residues: CASSGQASGNTIYF.

This sequence joins TRBV7-6 and TRBJ1-4, with 7 nucleotides matching TRBD1. Germline values: CDR1 SGHVS, CDR2 FNYEAQ. Trimming removed 5 bases from V and 2 bases from J; junction bases left unmatched: 8. The CDR3 loop spans 16 amino acids. DNA of the CDR3: TGTGCCAGCAGCCAGGGTACAGGGGATACTAATGAAAAACTGTTTTTT. Translating gives CASSQGTGDTNEKLFF.

The chain carries TRBV7-9 and TRBJ2-5, with D perhaps TRBD1 (5 bases). Germline V CDR1 and CDR2: SEHNR, FQNEAQ (reference sequence). Deletions cut 5 bases from V and 5 bases from J, with 18 bases between. The CDR3 runs to 15 residues. CDR3 sequence: CASSLRAGIDETQYF. CDR3 nucleotides: TGTGCCAGCAGCCTAAGGGCAGGGATTGATGAGACCCAGTACTTC.

The V and J genes are TRBV13 and TRBJ2-2; unclear D gene. Trimming left V 5 bases short and J 6 bases short, with 7 bases between. This CDR3 has 12 residues. Germline V gene data show CDR1 as PRHDT and CDR2 as FYEKMQ (reference sequence). This CDR3 reads CASSAKPGELFF. DNA for the CDR3: TGTGCCAGCAGCGCTAAACCCGGGGAGCTGTTTTTT. The whole variable domain, remainder taken from reference TRBV13 and TRBJ2-2, is AAGVIQSPRHLIKEKRETATLKCYPIPRHDTVYWYQQGPGQDPQFLISFYEKMQSDKGSIPDRFSAQQFSDYHSELNMSSLELGDSALYFCASSAKPGELFFGEGSRLTVL.

This clone was seen a single time. This rearrangement joins TRBV5-8 to TRBJ2-7; 11 positions match TRBD1. CDR1 is SGHTS, CDR2 YDEGEE, per germline. Unmatched junction bases numbered 8, after V lost 4 bases and J lost 5 bases. CDR3 size: 15 residues. The CDR3 bases are TGTGCCAGCAGCAGCCAGGACAGGGGGCCCCACGAGCAGTACTTC. Translated: CASSSQDRGPHEQYF.

The chain couples TRBV5-4 to TRBJ1-2, with 7 bases identical to TRBD1. J gave up 1 base and V 3 bases, and 6 bases lay outside the gene matches. This CDR3 is built from 15 residues. In germline, CDR1 is SGHNT, CDR2 YYREEE (reference sequence). DNA for the CDR3: TGTGCCAGCAGCTCCGGGACAGTACTTAACTATGGCTACACCTTC. This sequence encodes CASSSGTVLNYGYTF. The full variable domain, completed using reference TRBV5-4 and TRBJ1-2, is ETGVTQSPTHLIKTRGQQVTLRCSSQSGHNTVSWYQQALGQGPQFIFQYYREEENGRGNFPPRFSGLQFPNYSSELNVNALELDDSALYLCASSSGTVLNYGYTFGSGTRLTVV.

The rearrangement uses TRBV4-1 and TRBJ1-3; no clear D. Per the germline V gene, CDR1 is MGHRA and CDR2 is YSYEKL. The CDR3 runs to 16 residues. V lost 2 bases, J lost 1 base, and 12 bases lay in between. The CDR3 sequence: CASSQSVGISGNTIYF. The CDR3 DNA is TGCGCCAGCAGCCAATCGGTCGGGATATCTGGAAACACCATATATTTT.

This chain joins TRBV29-1 and TRBJ1-1; D remains ambiguous. With 6 bases removed from V and 6 bases from J, the gap between germline ends came to 14 bases. The CDR3 covers 12 residues. Germline CDR1 is SQVTM and CDR2 is ANQGSEA. The CDR3 is CSVLPWGAEAFF. The CDR3 DNA is TGCAGCGTATTGCCGTGGGGAGCTGAAGCTTTCTTT.

The chain uses TRBV7-8 and TRBJ2-1; D gene ambiguous. The V gene lost 0 bases and the J gene lost 6 bases, with 6 bases spanning the gap. CDR3 length: 13 residues. Germline V lookup: CDR1 SGHVS, CDR2 FQNEAQ. CDR3 DNA: TGTGCCAGCAGCTTAGCCTTTGTCAATGAGCAGTTCTTC. Translation: CASSLAFVNEQFF.

This clone was seen a few times. The DNA for the CDR3 is TGCGCCAGCAGCTTGGGACTAGCGGGGGGTTATCCAGATACGCAGTATTTT. Translating gives CASSLGLAGGYPDTQYF. The rearrangement uses TRBV5-1 and TRBJ2-3, with 13 nucleotides matching TRBD2. V was clipped by 0 bases and J by 4 bases; unmatched bases: 5. The CDR3 loop spans 17 amino acids. Looked up from germline, CDR1 is SGHRS and CDR2 is YFSETQ.

V is TRBV9 and J is TRBJ1-4; 10 bases are shared with TRBD1. This CDR3 is built from 16 residues. Trimming cost V 3 bases and J 6 bases; bases outside gene matches: 8. CDR1 SGDLS and CDR2 YYNGEE come from the germline V gene. For the CDR3, the DNA is TGTGCCAGCAGCGACCATAGCGGACAGGGGGATGAAAAACTGTTTTTT. Protein product: CASSDHSGQGDEKLFF. The full variable domain, in which reference TRBV9 and TRBJ1-4 provide the parts outside the CDR3, is DSGVTQTPKHLITATGQRVTLRCSPRSGDLSVYWYQQSLDQGLQFLIQYYNGEERAKGNILERFSAQQFPDLHSELNLSSLELGDSALYFCASSDHSGQGDEKLFFGSGTQLSVL.

The V gene is TRBV6-5, the J gene TRBJ2-7; TRBD1 agrees at 7 bases. CDR1 MNHEY and CDR2 SVGAGI come from the germline V gene. The CDR3 runs to 15 residues. V lost 1 base, J lost 3 bases, and 6 bases stayed unmatched. The CDR3 sequence is CASSYYRGPFYEQYF. In DNA, the CDR3 is TGTGCCAGCAGTTACTACAGGGGCCCCTTCTACGAGCAGTACTTC.

The chain recombines TRBV4-3 with TRBJ1-6, with D hard to call. V dropped 0 bases and J dropped 7 bases, with 22 bases sitting between them. Germline loops: CDR1 LGHNA, CDR2 YSLEER. The CDR3 runs 19 residues. CDR3 region: CASSQDLIAGVGSNSPLHF. CDR3 nucleotide sequence: TGCGCCAGCAGCCAAGACTTAATTGCTGGGGTAGGGAGCAATTCACCCCTCCACTTT.

This clone is a singleton in its sample. The chain combines TRBV6-2 or TRBV6-3 with TRBJ2-7, with D uncertain. The CDR3 runs to 14 residues. With 3 bases removed from V and 9 bases from J, the gap between germline ends came to 18 bases. Per the germline V gene, CDR1 is MNHEY and CDR2 is SVGEGT. This chain's CDR3 is CASSYSSFSIGQYF. Written as DNA, the CDR3 is TGTGCCAGCAGTTATTCGAGTTTCTCAATTGGGCAGTACTTC.